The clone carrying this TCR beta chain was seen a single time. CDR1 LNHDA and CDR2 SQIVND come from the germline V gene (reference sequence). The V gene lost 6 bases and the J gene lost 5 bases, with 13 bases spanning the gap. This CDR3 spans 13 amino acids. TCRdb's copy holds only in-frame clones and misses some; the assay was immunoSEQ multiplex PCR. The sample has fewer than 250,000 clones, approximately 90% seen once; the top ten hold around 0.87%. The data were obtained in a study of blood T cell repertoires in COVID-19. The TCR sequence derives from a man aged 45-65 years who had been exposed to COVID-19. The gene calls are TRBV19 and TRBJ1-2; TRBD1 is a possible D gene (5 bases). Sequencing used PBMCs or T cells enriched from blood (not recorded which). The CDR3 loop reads CASSRALVYGYTF. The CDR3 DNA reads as TGTGCCAGTAGCAGGGCGCTCGTTTATGGCTACACCTTC.